Sequencing of this TCR beta chain was carried out in a study of immune evolution from preneoplasia to lung adenocarcinoma. Trimming left V 3 bases short and J 8 bases short, with 13 bases between. Germline V gene sequence: CDR1 MDHEN, CDR2 SYDVKM. This CDR3 is built from 13 residues. Two lung cancer pathologists independently confirmed each histologic diagnosis. This table comes from immunoSEQ multiplex PCR, and its TCRdb copy is limited to in-frame clones, with some not included. In the table there are thousands of clones, about 79% of which are singletons. On this clone: The antigen is not known.

General study points: Highest clonality occurred in KRAS-mutant, not EGFR-mutant or double wild-type, nodules.

Sequencing was done on a sample of FFPE invasive lung adenocarcinoma tissue. The receptor's source is a person aged 50-75 years with lung adenocarcinoma. This rearrangement joins TRBV28 to TRBJ1-2; D is perhaps TRBD1 (5 bases). CDR3 amino acids: CASSFRGLIGYTF. The CDR3, as DNA: TGTGCCAGCAGTTTCCGGGGGTTAATCGGCTACACCTTC.